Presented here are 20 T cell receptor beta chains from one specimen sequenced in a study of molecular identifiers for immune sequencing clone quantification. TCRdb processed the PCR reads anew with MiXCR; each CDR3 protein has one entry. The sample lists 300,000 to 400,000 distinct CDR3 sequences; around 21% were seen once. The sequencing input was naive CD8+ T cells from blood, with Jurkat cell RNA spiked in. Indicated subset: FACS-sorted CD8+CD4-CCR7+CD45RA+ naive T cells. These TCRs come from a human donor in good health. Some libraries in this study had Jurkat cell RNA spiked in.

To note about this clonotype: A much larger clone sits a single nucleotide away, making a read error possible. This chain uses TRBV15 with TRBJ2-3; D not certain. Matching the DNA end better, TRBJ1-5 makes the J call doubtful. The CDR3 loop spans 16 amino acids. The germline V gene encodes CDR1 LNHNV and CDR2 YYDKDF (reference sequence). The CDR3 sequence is CATSRDASEITDTQHF. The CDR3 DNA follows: TGTGCCACCAGCAGAGACGCGAGCGAGATCACAGATACGCAGCATTTT.

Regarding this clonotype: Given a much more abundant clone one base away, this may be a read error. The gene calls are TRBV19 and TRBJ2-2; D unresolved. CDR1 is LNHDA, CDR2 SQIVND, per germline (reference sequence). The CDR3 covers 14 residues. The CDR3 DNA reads TGTGCCAGTAGCACGGACGCGAACACCGTGGAGCTGTTTTTT. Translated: CASSTDANTVELFF.

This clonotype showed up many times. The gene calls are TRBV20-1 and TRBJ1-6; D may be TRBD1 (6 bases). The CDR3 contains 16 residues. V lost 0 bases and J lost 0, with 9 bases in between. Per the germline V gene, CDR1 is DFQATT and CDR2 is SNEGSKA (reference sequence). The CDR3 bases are TGCAGTGCTAGAGAACAGGGAAGCTCCTATAATTCACCCCTCCACTTT. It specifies CSAREQGSSYNSPLHF.

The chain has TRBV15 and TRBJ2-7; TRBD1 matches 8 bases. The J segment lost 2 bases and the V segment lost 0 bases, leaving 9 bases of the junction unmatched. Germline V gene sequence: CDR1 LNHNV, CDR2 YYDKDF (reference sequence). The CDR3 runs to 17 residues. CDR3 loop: CATSRDRNRDRTYEQYF. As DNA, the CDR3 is TGTGCCACCAGCAGAGATAGGAACCGGGACAGGACCTACGAGCAGTACTTC. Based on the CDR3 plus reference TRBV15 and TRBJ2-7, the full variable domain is DAMVIQNPRYQVTQFGKPVTLSCSQTLNHNVMYWYQQKSSQAPKLLFHYYDKDFNNEADTPDNFQSRRPNTSFCFLDIRSPGLGDTAMYLCATSRDRNRDRTYEQYFGPGTRLTVT.

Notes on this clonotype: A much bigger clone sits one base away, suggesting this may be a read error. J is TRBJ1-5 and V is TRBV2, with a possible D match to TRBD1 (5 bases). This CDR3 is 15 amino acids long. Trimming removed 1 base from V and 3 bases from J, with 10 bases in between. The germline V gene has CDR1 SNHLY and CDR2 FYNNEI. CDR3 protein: CASSEGDSLNQPQHF. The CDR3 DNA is TGTGCCAGCAGTGAAGGAGACAGTCTCAATCAGCCCCAGCATTTT.

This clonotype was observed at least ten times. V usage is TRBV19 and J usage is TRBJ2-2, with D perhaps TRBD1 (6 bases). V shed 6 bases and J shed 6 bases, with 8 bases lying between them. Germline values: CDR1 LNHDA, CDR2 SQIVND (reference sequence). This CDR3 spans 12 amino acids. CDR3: CASRSGAGELFF. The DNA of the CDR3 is TGTGCCAGTAGATCAGGGGCCGGGGAGCTGTTTTTT. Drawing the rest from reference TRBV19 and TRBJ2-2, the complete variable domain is DGGITQSPKYLFRKEGQNVTLSCEQNLNHDAMYWYRQDPGQGLRLIYYSQIVNDFQKGDIAEGYSVSREKKESFPLTVTSAQKNPTAFYLCASRSGAGELFFGEGSRLTVL.

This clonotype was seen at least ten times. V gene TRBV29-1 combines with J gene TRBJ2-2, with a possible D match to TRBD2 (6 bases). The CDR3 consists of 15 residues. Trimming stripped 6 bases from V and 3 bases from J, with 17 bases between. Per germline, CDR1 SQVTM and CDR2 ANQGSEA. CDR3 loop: CSVNGAGSDTGELFF. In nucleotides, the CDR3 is TGCAGCGTGAACGGGGCGGGGTCCGACACCGGGGAGCTGTTTTTT.

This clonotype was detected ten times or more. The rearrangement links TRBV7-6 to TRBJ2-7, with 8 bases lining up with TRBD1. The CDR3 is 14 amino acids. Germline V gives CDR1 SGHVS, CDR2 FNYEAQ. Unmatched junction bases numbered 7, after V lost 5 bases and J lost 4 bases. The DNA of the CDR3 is TGTGCCAGCAGCCATTCAGGGGGCGCGTACGAGCAGTACTTC. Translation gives CASSHSGGAYEQYF.

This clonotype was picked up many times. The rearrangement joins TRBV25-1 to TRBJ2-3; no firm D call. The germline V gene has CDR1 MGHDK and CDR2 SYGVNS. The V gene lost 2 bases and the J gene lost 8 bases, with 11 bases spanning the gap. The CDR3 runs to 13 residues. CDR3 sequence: CASSELGDGTQYF. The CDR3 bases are TGTGCCAGCAGTGAACTAGGAGATGGTACGCAGTATTTT.

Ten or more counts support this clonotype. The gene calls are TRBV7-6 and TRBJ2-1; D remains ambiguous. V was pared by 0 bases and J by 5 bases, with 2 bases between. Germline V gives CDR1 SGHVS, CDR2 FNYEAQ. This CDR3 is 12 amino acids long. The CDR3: CASSLANNEQFF. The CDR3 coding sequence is TGTGCCAGCAGCTTAGCCAACAATGAGCAGTTCTTC.

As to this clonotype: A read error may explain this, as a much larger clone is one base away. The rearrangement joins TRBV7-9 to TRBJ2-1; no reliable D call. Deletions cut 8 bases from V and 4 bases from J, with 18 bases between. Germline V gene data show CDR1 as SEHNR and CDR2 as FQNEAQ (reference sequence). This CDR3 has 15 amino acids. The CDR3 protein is CASRRLGQKYNEQFF. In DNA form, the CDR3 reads TGTGCCAGCCGTCGGTTAGGGCAGAAGTACAATGAGCAGTTCTTC.

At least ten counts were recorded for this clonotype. CDR3 nucleotides: TGCAGCGTTGAAAGCGGGGGCTTAACAGATACGCAGTATTTT. It specifies CSVESGGLTDTQYF. The V gene is TRBV29-1, the J gene TRBJ2-3, with TRBD2 matching over 8 bases. V shed 2 bases and J 3 bases; nucleotides not matched to a gene: 4. The CDR3 sequence is 14 residues long. Germline V lookup: CDR1 SQVTM, CDR2 ANQGSEA.

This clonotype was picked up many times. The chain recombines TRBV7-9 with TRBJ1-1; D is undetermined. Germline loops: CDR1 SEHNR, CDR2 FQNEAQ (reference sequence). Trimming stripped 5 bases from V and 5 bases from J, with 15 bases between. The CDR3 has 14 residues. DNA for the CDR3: TGTGCCAGCAGCGAGACGACCACGGGAACTGAAGCTTTCTTT. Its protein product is CASSETTTGTEAFF.

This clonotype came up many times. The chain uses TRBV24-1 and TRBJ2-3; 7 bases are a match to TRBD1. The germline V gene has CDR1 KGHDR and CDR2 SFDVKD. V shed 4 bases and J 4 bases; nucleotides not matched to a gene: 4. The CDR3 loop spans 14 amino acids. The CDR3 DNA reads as TGTGCCACCAGTGAAAAAGGGGGCGCAGATACGCAGTATTTT. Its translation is CATSEKGGADTQYF.

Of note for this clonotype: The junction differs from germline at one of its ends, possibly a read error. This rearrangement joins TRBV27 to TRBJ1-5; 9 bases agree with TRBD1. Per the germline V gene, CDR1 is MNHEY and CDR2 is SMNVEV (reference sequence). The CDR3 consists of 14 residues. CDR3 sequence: CVSSQTGGSQPQHF. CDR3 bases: TGTGTCAGCAGTCAAACAGGGGGCAGTCAGCCCCAGCATTTT.

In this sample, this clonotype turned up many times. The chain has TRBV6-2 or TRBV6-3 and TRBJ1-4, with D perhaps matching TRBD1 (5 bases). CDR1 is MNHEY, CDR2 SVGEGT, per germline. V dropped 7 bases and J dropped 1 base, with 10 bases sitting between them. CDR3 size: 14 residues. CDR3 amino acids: CASTTTETNEKLFF. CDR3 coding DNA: TGTGCCAGCACCACGACAGAAACTAATGAAAAACTGTTTTTT.

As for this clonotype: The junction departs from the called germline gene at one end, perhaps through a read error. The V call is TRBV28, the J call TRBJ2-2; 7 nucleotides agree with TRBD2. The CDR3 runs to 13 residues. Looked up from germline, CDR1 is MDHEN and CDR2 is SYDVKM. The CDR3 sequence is CASSFRRAGEQFF. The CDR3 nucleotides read TGTGCCAGCAGTTTTCGCAGGGCGGGGGAGCAGTTTTTT.

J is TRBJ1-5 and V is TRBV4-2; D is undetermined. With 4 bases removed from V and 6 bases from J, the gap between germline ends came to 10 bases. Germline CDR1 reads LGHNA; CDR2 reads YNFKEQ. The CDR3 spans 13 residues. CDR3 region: CASSRSLGQPQHF. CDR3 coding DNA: TGTGCCAGCAGCCGTTCTCTGGGTCAGCCCCAGCATTTT.

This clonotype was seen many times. The CDR3 here is CATSDSPRDPDTQYF. The CDR3 DNA is TGTGCCACCAGTGATTCCCCCAGGGACCCAGATACGCAGTATTTT. The V gene is TRBV24-1, the J gene TRBJ2-3; D possibly matches TRBD1 or TRBD2 (5 bases each). CDR3 length: 15 amino acids. The germline V gene has CDR1 KGHDR and CDR2 SFDVKD. V was clipped by 2 bases and J by 4 bases, with 12 bases between them.

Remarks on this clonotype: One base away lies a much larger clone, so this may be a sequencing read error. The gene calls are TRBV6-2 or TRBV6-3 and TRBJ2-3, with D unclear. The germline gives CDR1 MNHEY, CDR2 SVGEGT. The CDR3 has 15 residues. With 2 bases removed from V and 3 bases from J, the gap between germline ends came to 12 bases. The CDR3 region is CASSYPMSRTDTQYF. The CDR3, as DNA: TGTGCCAGCAGTTACCCGATGAGCAGGACAGATACGCAGTATTTT.